This T cell receptor (beta chain) was profiled in a study of blood T cell repertoires in COVID-19. The protocol was immunoSEQ multiplex PCR, while the TCRdb copy is restricted to in-frame clones and leaves out a portion. The table shows hundreds of thousands of clones, with roughly 90% occurring only once. CDR3 length: 15 residues. V gave up 4 bases and J gave up 8 bases, with 18 bases separating them. Per germline, CDR1 MNHEY and CDR2 SVGEGT. The rearrangement joins TRBV6-2 or TRBV6-3 to TRBJ2-1; a weak D match, TRBD1 (6 bases). Specimen: PBMCs or T cells enriched from blood (not recorded which). This TCR came from a man aged 60 to 69 who had recovered from COVID-19. The CDR3 DNA sequence: TGTGCCAGCAGTTTGGGCCCTAACAGGGTTCATGAGCAGTTCTTC. Residues: CASSLGPNRVHEQFF.